One sample yielded the 17 T cell receptor beta chains listed below, sequenced in a study of monozygotic twins with cystic fibrosis (dated by TCRdb to the early 2020s). Library preparation employed the immunoSEQ multiplex PCR assay. As stored in TCRdb, this immuneACCESS dataset retains in-frame rearrangements with V and J assigned. A fraction of the clones does not appear; measured against another copy, unresolved V genes explain less than half of the discrepancy, and the remainder lacks a known reason. Recorded for this sample are roughly 13,000 clones; 80% to 95% of them occurred a single time. Around a tenth of the sample belongs to the ten largest clones. Sequenced material: blood. All receptors derive from a girl aged 2 to 10 with cystic fibrosis.

This clone was seen just once. The CDR3 DNA reads TGTGCCAGCAGCTTAGCAGGGACTAGCGGGTTCTACAATGAGCAGTTCTTC. Its translation is CASSLAGTSGFYNEQFF. V gene TRBV7-8 combines with J gene TRBJ2-1; 12 positions agree with TRBD2. The V gene's germline CDR1 is SGHVS and CDR2 FQNEAQ. V shed 0 bases and J 3 bases; nucleotides not matched to a gene: 3. This CDR3 is built from 17 residues.

This chain joins TRBV9 and TRBJ1-4, with TRBD1 as a possible D gene (5 bases). Germline CDR1 SGDLS, CDR2 YYNGEE. V was cut by 0 bases and J by 4 bases, with 7 bases left in between. The CDR3 sequence is 14 residues long. CDR3 region: CASSVAGGNEKLFF. CDR3 coding DNA: TGTGCCAGCAGCGTAGCGGGGGGTAATGAAAAACTGTTTTTT.

This clone was recorded once. The CDR3 spells CATTGRAEQYF. DNA for the CDR3: TGTGCCACCACCGGCAGGGCCGAGCAGTACTTC. This rearrangement joins TRBV2 to TRBJ2-7; a possible D gene is TRBD1 (5 bases). Deletions cut 10 bases from V and 6 bases from J, with 13 bases between. CDR3 length: 11 amino acids. Germline loops: CDR1 SNHLY, CDR2 FYNNEI.

The V and J genes are TRBV5-1 and TRBJ2-7, with D possibly TRBD2 on 5 matching bases. The CDR3 totals 15 residues. CDR1 and CDR2 (germline): SGHRS, YFSETQ. Trimming left V 0 bases short and J 4 bases short, with 14 bases between. The CDR3 DNA is TGCGCCAGCAGCTTGGAAACTAGATCCCGGTACGAGCAGTACTTC. It translates to CASSLETRSRYEQYF.

The sample holds one count of this clone. This chain joins TRBV27 and TRBJ2-1; weak D call: TRBD2 (6 bases). The CDR3 loop spans 15 amino acids. The ends were cut back, 1 base at V and 7 bases at J, with 14 bases in the middle. Germline lookup yields CDR1 MNHEY and CDR2 SMNVEV (reference sequence). The CDR3: CASSLLPGLGNEQFF. As DNA, the CDR3 is TGTGCCAGCAGTTTATTGCCGGGACTCGGTAATGAGCAGTTCTTC.

This chain uses TRBV7-8 with TRBJ1-2; possibly TRBD1 for D (6 bases). Germline V lookup: CDR1 SGHVS, CDR2 FQNEAQ. CDR3 size: 15 residues. The V gene lost 3 bases and the J gene lost 4 bases, with 15 bases spanning the gap. The CDR3 here is CASSFGLQGIYGYTF. CDR3 DNA sequence: TGTGCCAGCAGCTTCGGACTGCAGGGGATCTATGGCTACACCTTC. The full variable domain, with the rest looked up from reference TRBV7-8 and TRBJ1-2, is GAGVSQSPRYKVAKRGQDVALRCDPISGHVSLFWYQQALGQGPEFLTYFQNEAQLDKSGLPSDRFFAERPEGSVSTLKIQRTQQEDSAVYLCASSFGLQGIYGYTFGSGTRLTVV.

J is TRBJ1-1 and V is TRBV6-5, with a weak D call TRBD1 (5 bases). Between the trimmed V and J ends, which lost 0 bases and 6 bases, there was a span of 11 bases. There are 14 residues in the CDR3. Germline-derived CDR1 and CDR2 are MNHEY and SVGAGI. CDR3 bases: TGTGCCAGCAGTTACTCCCCTACAGGTGCTGAAGCTTTCTTT. Its protein product is CASSYSPTGAEAFF.

The chain has TRBV9 and TRBJ2-2, with 10 bases that match TRBD2. The CDR3 extends over 16 amino acids. V was clipped by 3 bases and J by 5 bases; unmatched bases: 7. Per germline, CDR1 SGDLS and CDR2 YYNGEE. CDR3 protein: CASSASGLAVTGELFF. The CDR3 DNA reads TGTGCCAGCAGCGCTTCCGGACTAGCGGTGACCGGGGAGCTGTTTTTT.

The genes are TRBV4-1 and TRBJ2-7; 12 nucleotides line up with TRBD2. V shed 3 bases and J 4 bases; nucleotides not matched to a gene: 4. Germline V gives CDR1 MGHRA, CDR2 YSYEKL. This CDR3 is 15 amino acids long. CDR3 sequence reads: CASSQELAGGYEQYF. The DNA of the CDR3 is TGCGCCAGCAGCCAGGAACTAGCGGGAGGATACGAGCAGTACTTC.

The chain is built from TRBV30 and TRBJ2-1, with D tentatively TRBD2 (5 bases). This CDR3 is built from 12 residues. Germline V gene data show CDR1 as GTSNPN and CDR2 as SVGIG (reference sequence). With 2 bases removed from V and 9 bases from J, the gap between germline ends came to 11 bases. CDR3 DNA: TGTGCCTGGAGTCCCCGTCTAGCTGAGCAGTTCTTC. This translates into CAWSPRLAEQFF.

The rearrangement uses TRBV9 and TRBJ2-2, with no clear D. CDR1 is SGDLS, CDR2 YYNGEE, per germline. This CDR3 has 15 amino acids. Trimming pared 0 bases from V and 2 bases from J, leaving 8 bases between. The CDR3 region is CASSVGIANTGELFF. The CDR3, as DNA: TGTGCCAGCAGCGTAGGAATAGCAAACACCGGGGAGCTGTTTTTT.

The CDR3 reads CASSRAPQGNIQYF. CDR3 nucleotide sequence: TGTGCCAGCAGCCGAGCCCCACAGGGGAACATTCAGTACTTC. This sequence joins TRBV13 and TRBJ2-4; 7 positions agree with TRBD1. The V segment lost 5 bases and the J segment 7 bases; nucleotides outside the gene matches: 8. The CDR3 covers 14 residues. The V gene's germline CDR1 is PRHDT and CDR2 FYEKMQ (reference sequence).

The rearrangement joins TRBV18 to TRBJ1-1; TRBD1 aligns across 7 bases. With V trimmed by 4 bases and J by 5 bases, 10 bases remained unmatched. The CDR3 is 15 residues long. Germline V gene data show CDR1 as KGHSH and CDR2 as LQKENI. CDR3 amino acids: CASSRSTGLGTEAFF. DNA for the CDR3: TGTGCCAGCTCACGATCGACAGGGCTCGGTACTGAAGCTTTCTTT.

This chain links TRBV10-2 with TRBJ1-1; D perhaps matches TRBD1 (6 bases). The V end lost 4 bases, the J end lost 1 base, and 7 bases lay between the germline ends. Germline CDR1 WSHSY, CDR2 SAAADI. The CDR3 sequence is 13 residues long. The CDR3 spells CASSVDRNTEAFF. The CDR3 DNA reads TGCGCCAGCAGTGTGGACAGGAACACTGAAGCTTTCTTT.

This chain links TRBV5-1 with TRBJ1-5, with D maybe TRBD1 (5 bases). With 4 bases removed from V and 5 bases from J, the gap between germline ends came to 16 bases. CDR1 SGHRS and CDR2 YFSETQ come from the germline V gene. CDR3 length: 15 residues. CDR3 sequence (DNA): TGCGCCAGCAGCCGTCGGGGAGGGGAAGATCAGCCCCAGCATTTT. Translating gives CASSRRGGEDQPQHF. The full variable domain, its missing parts supplied by reference TRBV5-1 and TRBJ1-5, is KAGVTQTPRYLIKTRGQQVTLSCSPISGHRSVSWYQQTPGQGLQFLFEYFSETQRNKGNFPGRFSGRQFSNSRSEMNVSTLELGDSALYLCASSRRGGEDQPQHFGDGTRLSIL.

The gene calls are TRBV7-9 and TRBJ2-7; D is ambiguous. V gave up 5 bases and J gave up 1 base, with 12 bases separating them. This CDR3 spans 14 amino acids. Germline lookup yields CDR1 SEHNR and CDR2 FQNEAQ (reference sequence). The CDR3 nucleotides read TGTGCCAGCAGCACCCCTGAGGATTCCTACGAGCAGTACTTC. As protein: CASSTPEDSYEQYF.

The genes are TRBV29-1 and TRBJ1-2, with a weak D call TRBD1 (5 bases). The germline gives CDR1 SQVTM, CDR2 ANQGSEA. The V end lost 3 bases, the J end lost 6 bases, and 14 bases lay between the germline ends. The CDR3 spans 13 residues. CDR3 nucleotides: TGCAGCGTTGACGGGCAGGGAAGGGATGGCTACACCTTC. Its translation is CSVDGQGRDGYTF.